Sequencing of this TCR beta chain was carried out in a study of T cells in Graves' hyperthyroidism and ophthalmopathy. The CDR3 regions of TCR beta were amplified from RNA transcripts. The TCR CDR3 was amplified in a first-round RT-PCR using the HTBI primer set. TCRdb fed the multiplex PCR reads into MiXCR, producing one record per CDR3 protein. The sample contains 300,000 to 450,000 distinct CDR3 sequences, about 12% of which appear only once. This clonotype was recorded many times. This CDR3 is built from 13 residues. CDR1 ENHRY and CDR2 SYGVKD come from the germline V gene. Trimming removed 6 bases from V and 5 bases from J, with 11 bases in between.

Sequencing was carried out using blood. The V gene is TRBV10-3, the J gene TRBJ1-5; D call uncertain. This receptor was identified in a woman aged 18 to 35 with Graves' hyperthyroidism. This CDR3 reads CAISREFDQPQHF. Here the CDR3 DNA reads TGTGCCATCAGCCGGGAGTTTGATCAGCCCCAGCATTTT.